This TCR beta chain was retrieved from a study of beta chain features in type 1 diabetes. Findings and limits, study-wide: Using cDNA template may skew counts toward highly expressing activated cells.

As to this clone: Its target is unknown.

Sequencing targeted expressed TCRB transcripts, as all isolated RNA had been reverse transcribed. The data were produced by immunoSEQ multiplex PCR, yet TCRdb's version contains in-frame clones alone and is incomplete. The data contain about 160,000 clones, approximately 8.1% of them seen just once; the ten biggest clones take up 0.55% to 0.75%. CDR1 is GTSNPN, CDR2 SVGIG, per germline (reference sequence). This CDR3 is 17 amino acids long. Trimming took 3 bases from V and 0 from J, leaving 21 bases between them. The chain combines TRBV30 with TRBJ2-7, with D possibly TRBD2 on 6 matching bases. Material: central memory CD4+ T cells from blood. This receptor was taken from a man younger than 30 in good health. The CDR3 loop is CAWSVLASAGASYEQYF. Written as DNA, the CDR3 is TGTGCCTGGAGCGTATTAGCCTCAGCGGGCGCCTCCTACGAGCAGTACTTC.